This T cell receptor beta chain came from a study of CD8+CD57+ T cells in acquired aplastic anemia. Sequencing involved patients with CD8+CD57+ cell expansion previously shown by flow cytometry. Both TCR beta VDJ combination and CDR3 sequence profiling were carried out. Genomic DNA was the template for this profiling. MiXCR, run by TCRdb on the reads, gives a single entry per CDR3 protein. The sample shows about 470,000 distinct CDR3 sequences, under 40% of them seen only once. In germline, CDR1 is LNHDA, CDR2 SQIVND (reference sequence). The V and J ends lost 5 bases and 4 bases, in that order; junction bases with no gene match: 8. This CDR3 has 15 amino acids.

The source is a human donor with aplastic anemia. Sequenced input: sorted CD4+, CD8+, or CD8+CD57+ T cells (not recorded which) from PBMCs. The chain employs TRBV19 and TRBJ2-7, with TRBD1 matching over 10 bases. CDR3 amino acids: CASSAGGQGLYEQYF. The CDR3 nucleotides are TGTGCCAGTAGTGCAGGGGGACAGGGGTTATACGAGCAGTACTTC.